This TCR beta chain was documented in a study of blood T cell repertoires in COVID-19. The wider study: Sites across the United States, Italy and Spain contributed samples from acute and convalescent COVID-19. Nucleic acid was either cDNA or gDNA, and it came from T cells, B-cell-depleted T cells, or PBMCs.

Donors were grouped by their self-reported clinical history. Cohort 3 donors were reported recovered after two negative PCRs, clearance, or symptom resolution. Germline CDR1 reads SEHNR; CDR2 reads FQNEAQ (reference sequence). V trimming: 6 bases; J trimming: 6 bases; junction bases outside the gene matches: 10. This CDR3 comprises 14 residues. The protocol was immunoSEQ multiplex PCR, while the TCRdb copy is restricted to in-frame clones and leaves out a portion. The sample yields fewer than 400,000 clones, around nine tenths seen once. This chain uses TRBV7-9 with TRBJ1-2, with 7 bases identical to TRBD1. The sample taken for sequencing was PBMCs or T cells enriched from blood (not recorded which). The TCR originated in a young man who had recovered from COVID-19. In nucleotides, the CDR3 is TGTGCCAGCAGAAACAGGGGAGAGCGTAATGGCTACACCTTC. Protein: CASRNRGERNGYTF.